The rows below give T cell receptor beta chains drawn from one sample of a study of regulatory T cells in long-lasting Graves disease. TCRdb recomputed calls from the multiplex PCR reads with MiXCR, one row per CDR3 protein. The repertoire consists of a few hundred thousand distinct CDR3 sequences, with 23% occurring once and the leading ten covering approximately 28%. The sample consisted of peripheral blood mononuclear cells (PBMCs), taken when the disease was refractory, from a patient treated with antithyroid drugs. The receptor source for this set is a female donor with Graves disease. Both conserved end residues are part of each CDR3. A D gene is named only where the DNA matches it firmly. Clone size, where shown, is once, few, many, or a class for clones that have expanded.

14 | TRBJ1-6 | NA | NA | TRBV7-9 | TGTACCAGCAGCTTAGCGGATGTTACCTCACCCCTCCACTTT | CTSSLADVTSPLHF
15 | TRBJ1-4 | NA | NA | TRBV20-1 | TGCAGTGCTACCGGAGCGGGAGCCGCCAATGAAAAACTGTTTTTT | CSATGAGAANEKLFF
14 | TRBJ2-4 | TRBD2 | few | TRBV2 | TGTGCCAGCAGCGGCCGGGACTACCATAACATTCAGTACTTC | CASSGRDYHNIQYF
14 | TRBJ2-5 | NA | many | TRBV19 | TGTGCCAGTAGTCCAGGCGGGGCTCAAGAGACCCAGTACTTC | CASSPGGAQETQYF
15 | TRBJ1-1 | TRBD1 | few | TRBV7-3 | TGTGCCAGCAGCTACAGGGGAGGCGGGAACACTGAAGCTTTCTTT | CASSYRGGGNTEAFF
17 | TRBJ2-7 | NA | few | TRBV6-5 | TGTGCCAGCAGTTATTTAACGGGTGGGGGGAACAGCTACGAGCAGTACTTC | CASSYLTGGGNSYEQYF
17 | TRBJ2-7 | NA | many | TRBV28 | TGTGCCAGCAGTCTGTACCCGGGGTACTCCAGCTCCTACGAGCAGTACTTC | CASSLYPGYSSSYEQYF
16 | TRBJ2-5 | NA | many | TRBV7-2 | TGTGCCAGCAGCTTGGTGGAGTGGCGGTTACAAGAGACCCAGTACTTC | CASSLVEWRLQETQYF
15 | TRBJ2-7 | NA | few | TRBV19 | TGTGCCAGTAGTTTACAGGCGACGAGCTCCTACGAGCAGTACTTC | CASSLQATSSYEQYF
16 | TRBJ2-2 | TRBD2 | few | TRBV7-2 | TGTGCCAGCAGCTTTACTAGCGGGACGAACACCGGGGAGCTGTTTTTT | CASSFTSGTNTGELFF
17 | TRBJ2-7 | TRBD1 | many | TRBV28 | TGTGCCAGCAGTTTATGGACAGGGGGCGCGTACTCCTACGAGCAGTACTTC | CASSLWTGGAYSYEQYF
13 | TRBJ1-5 | NA | NA | TRBV30 | TGTGCCTGGAGTGGAGGGGGGTCCAAGCCCCAGCATTTT | CAWSGGGSKPQHF
13 | TRBJ1-2 | NA | many | TRBV11-2 | TGTGCCAGCAGCTTAAGTCCGGGCTATGGCTACACCTTC | CASSLSPGYGYTF